Following are 19 T cell receptor beta chains from one sample sequenced in a study of shared clonotypes between healthy human individuals. CD45RO-negative, CCR7-selected cells formed the naive CD8 fraction, which excluded terminally differentiated effector memory CD45RA+ cells. Generated by immunoSEQ multiplex PCR, the TCRdb table keeps only in-frame clones and is missing some. The data show millions of clones, about 95% seen once. The sequencing sample was made of naive CD8+ T cells sorted from blood. The source is a young man in good health.

The chain uses TRBV6-5 and TRBJ2-4; D unclear. CDR1 MNHEY and CDR2 SVGAGI come from the germline V gene. CDR3 length: 13 residues. Trimming took off 0 bases at V and 6 bases at J, with 6 bases between the two ends. CDR3 sequence (DNA): TGTGCCAGCAGTTACTCTATGGGAAACATTCAGTACTTC. Protein product: CASSYSMGNIQYF.

This clone occurred once. This chain uses TRBV7-9 with TRBJ1-2; no definite D call. The length of the CDR3 is 12 residues. The V and J ends lost 5 bases and 7 bases respectively, with 11 bases between them. From germline, CDR1 is SEHNR and CDR2 FQNEAQ (reference sequence). The DNA for the CDR3 is TGTGCCAGCAGCGGCAATACAGCTGGCTACACCTTC. Translating it yields CASSGNTAGYTF. Using reference TRBV7-9 and TRBJ1-2 for the parts outside the CDR3, the full variable domain is DTGVSQNPRHKITKRGQNVTFRCDPISEHNRLYWYRQTLGQGPEFLTYFQNEAQLEKSRLLSDRFSAERPKGSFSTLEIQRTEQGDSAMYLCASSGNTAGYTFGSGTRLTVV.

This clone was observed once. V is TRBV19 and J is TRBJ2-1; D is unresolved. The CDR3 has 13 residues. Trimming stripped 6 bases from V and 5 bases from J, with 11 bases between. Germline CDR1 is LNHDA and CDR2 is SQIVND (reference sequence). The CDR3 protein is CASSQAYHNEQFF. The CDR3 bases are TGTGCCAGTAGCCAAGCTTACCACAATGAGCAGTTCTTC.

The genes are TRBV9 and TRBJ2-3; the match to TRBD2 covers 9 bases. V shed 5 bases and J 6 bases; nucleotides not matched to a gene: 4. Germline V gives CDR1 SGDLS, CDR2 YYNGEE. This CDR3 region has 13 residues. This chain's CDR3 is CASSPAGGDTQYF. Here the CDR3 DNA reads TGTGCCAGCAGTCCGGCGGGAGGGGATACGCAGTATTTT.

This clone was counted once. The J gene is TRBJ2-4, the V gene TRBV29-1; D not resolved. The length of the CDR3 is 17 residues. Germline-derived CDR1 and CDR2 are SQVTM and ANQGSEA. Between the trimmed V and J ends, which lost 5 bases and 1 base, there was a span of 21 bases. The CDR3 DNA reads as TGCAGCGTTTCCCCGACCCTGCCAGTTGGGGCCAAAAACATTCAGTACTTC. The encoded protein is CSVSPTLPVGAKNIQYF.

The gene calls are TRBV10-2 and TRBJ2-1; D perhaps matches TRBD1 (5 bases). There are 12 residues in the CDR3. From germline, CDR1 is WSHSY and CDR2 SAAADI. Trimming shortened V by 7 bases and J by 5 bases, and 9 bases separated the two germline ends. CDR3 sequence: CASTGFHNEQFF. The CDR3 bases are TGCGCCAGCACAGGGTTCCACAATGAGCAGTTCTTC.

This chain connects TRBV2 to TRBJ2-2, with 7 bases matching TRBD1. The CDR3 runs 17 residues. Germline CDR1 reads SNHLY; CDR2 reads FYNNEI. With 9 bases clipped from V and 3 bases from J, the junction kept 16 bases outside the gene matches. The chain's CDR3 is CASGGEGAEEDTGELFF. CDR3 DNA sequence: TGTGCCAGTGGGGGTGAGGGGGCAGAGGAGGACACCGGGGAGCTGTTTTTT.

This clone has only a few counts. The sample holds other DNA sequences that translate to the same CDR3. This chain uses TRBV9 with TRBJ2-7, with 12 bases that match TRBD2. V dropped 3 bases and J dropped 3; count of bases not matched to a gene: 1. The CDR3 is 14 amino acids. Germline lookup yields CDR1 SGDLS and CDR2 YYNGEE. The CDR3 DNA is TGTGCCAGCAGCGCGGGACTAGCGGGCTACGAGCAGTACTTC. Protein product: CASSAGLAGYEQYF.

J is TRBJ2-7 and V is TRBV5-4; D is unclear. Germline V lookup: CDR1 SGHNT, CDR2 YYREEE (reference sequence). The length of the CDR3 is 16 residues. V was pared by 3 bases and J by 6 bases, with 22 bases between. This CDR3 is CASSSPESLLIPEQYF. The CDR3 nucleotides read TGTGCCAGCAGCTCCCCCGAGAGCCTACTCATCCCCGAGCAGTACTTC.

The chain links TRBV7-9 to TRBJ2-1, with D maybe TRBD2 (5 bases). This CDR3 has 13 amino acids. CDR1 and CDR2 from the germline V gene are SEHNR and FQNEAQ (reference sequence). V gave up 0 bases and J gave up 9 bases, with 9 bases separating them. CDR3 DNA: TGTGCCAGCAGCTTAGCACTAGGGAGTGAGCAGTTCTTC. It codes for CASSLALGSEQFF.

V and J are TRBV7-9 and TRBJ1-4, with D unresolved. Germline V lookup: CDR1 SEHNR, CDR2 FQNEAQ (reference sequence). V was clipped by 7 bases and J by 3 bases, with 12 bases between them. This CDR3 has 14 residues. CDR3 in DNA: TGTGCCAGCACTCGGGGATCAGCTAATGAAAAACTGTTTTTT. It specifies CASTRGSANEKLFF.

This clone has a single count. The chain links TRBV6-5 to TRBJ1-2; 9 bases are a match to TRBD1. This CDR3 comprises 16 residues. V trimming: 2 bases; J trimming: 6 bases; junction bases outside the gene matches: 10. CDR1 is MNHEY and CDR2 is SVGAGI in the germline V gene. The CDR3 nucleotides are TGTGCCAGCAGTTACATCCAGGGACAGGGACAGAATGGCTACACCTTC. Translation: CASSYIQGQGQNGYTF.

This chain joins TRBV7-9 and TRBJ1-2, with a weak D call TRBD1 (6 bases). Germline CDR1 reads SEHNR; CDR2 reads FQNEAQ (reference sequence). The ends were cut back, 4 bases at V and 8 bases at J, with 11 bases in the middle. The CDR3 totals 12 residues. CDR3: CASSYGQSGYTF. The CDR3 nucleotides are TGTGCCAGCAGCTACGGACAGTCGGGCTACACCTTC.

V gene TRBV7-5 combines with J gene TRBJ1-2; the D segment call TRBD1 is taken from the table without a DNA check. TRBV7-5 is described as a pseudogene. CDR3 length equals 15 residues. The chain's CDR3 is CARSLRGHRRYGYTF. CDR3 DNA sequence: TGTGCCAGAAGCTTAAGGGGCCATAGAAGGTATGGCTACACCTTC.

This chain joins TRBV4-3 and TRBJ2-2, with 7 nucleotides matching TRBD1. Germline V CDR1 and CDR2: LGHNA, YSLEER. This CDR3 region has 15 residues. The junction had 5 bases not matched to a gene; V was cut back by 3 bases and J by 4 bases. CDR3 in amino acids: CASSHGTGATGELFF. The CDR3 nucleotides read TGCGCCAGCAGCCATGGCACAGGGGCCACCGGGGAGCTGTTTTTT.

The chain carries TRBV10-3 and TRBJ2-5; a weak D match, TRBD1 (5 bases). Trimming left V 2 bases short and J 1 base short, with 14 bases between. This CDR3 has 16 amino acids. Germline assignment: CDR1 ENHRY and CDR2 SYGVKD. CDR3 DNA sequence: TGTGCCATCAGTGAGGGCAGGGAAGGGGTCCAAGAGACCCAGTACTTC. Translating it yields CAISEGREGVQETQYF.

Of note for this clone: Other DNA sequences in this sample translate to the same CDR3. V is TRBV5-1 and J is TRBJ2-7; 7 bases map to TRBD1. The V gene's germline CDR1 is SGHRS and CDR2 YFSETQ. V lost 7 bases, J lost 2 bases, and 6 bases stayed unmatched. CDR3 length equals 13 residues. The DNA of the CDR3 is TGCGCCAGCGGATGGGACAGCCCCTACGAGCAGTACTTC. Amino acid sequence: CASGWDSPYEQYF.

The V call is TRBV7-8, the J call TRBJ2-7, with D possibly being TRBD2 (5 bases). V was trimmed by 4 bases and J by 7 bases, leaving 14 bases between them. This CDR3 has 13 amino acids. CDR1 and CDR2 (germline): SGHVS, FQNEAQ. The CDR3 DNA is TGTGCCAGCAGCTCGGTGGCGGGTTGGGAGCAGTACTTC. Translation gives CASSSVAGWEQYF.

The chain combines TRBV5-6 with TRBJ1-4, with D unresolved. V was clipped by 4 bases and J by 0 bases, with 10 bases between them. There are 15 residues in the CDR3. Germline CDR1 and CDR2: SGHDT and YYEEEE. The CDR3 loop reads CASSRDGSTNEKLFF. The CDR3 DNA reads TGTGCCAGCAGCCGTGACGGTTCAACTAATGAAAAACTGTTTTTT.